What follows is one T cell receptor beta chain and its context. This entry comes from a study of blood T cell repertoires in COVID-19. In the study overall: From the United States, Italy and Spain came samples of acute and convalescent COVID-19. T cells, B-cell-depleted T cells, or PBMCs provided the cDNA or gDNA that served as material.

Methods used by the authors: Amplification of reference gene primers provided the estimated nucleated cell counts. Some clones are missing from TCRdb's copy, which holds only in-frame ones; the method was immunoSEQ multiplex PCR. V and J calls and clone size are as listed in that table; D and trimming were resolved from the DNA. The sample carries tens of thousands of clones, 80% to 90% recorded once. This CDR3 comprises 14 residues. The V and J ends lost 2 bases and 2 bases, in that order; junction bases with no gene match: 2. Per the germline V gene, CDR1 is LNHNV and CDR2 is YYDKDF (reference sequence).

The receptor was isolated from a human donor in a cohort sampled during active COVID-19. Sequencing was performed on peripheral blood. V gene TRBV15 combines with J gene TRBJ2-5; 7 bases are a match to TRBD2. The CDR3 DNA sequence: TGTGCCACCAGCAGACCGGGACTACAAGAGACCCAGTACTTC. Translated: CATSRPGLQETQYF.